This TCR beta chain comes out of a study of beta chain features in type 1 diabetes. General study results and limits: TCRB CDR3s from Type 1 diabetes patients were moderately but significantly shorter in all four CD4+ subsets. Since sequencing was performed on cDNA, cells with high TCR expression could be over-represented.

To note about this clone: Its antigen is unknown.

The CDR3 is 14 amino acids. Trimming took off 1 base at V and 2 bases at J, with 8 bases between the two ends. CDR1 and CDR2 from the germline V gene are LGHNA and YSLEER. The investigators reverse transcribed all of the isolated RNA, so they sequenced expressed TCRB transcripts. Clones were sequenced by immunoSEQ multiplex PCR, and TCRdb holds only the in-frame ones, with some missing. The profile shows 150,000 to 200,000 clones, roughly 60% of them singletons. The chain carries TRBV4-3 and TRBJ2-5, with a tentative D call TRBD2 (6 bases). The TCR comes from a man aged 30 to 45 with type 1 diabetes. The material sequenced was naive CD4+ T cells from blood. CDR3: CASSQVGLQETQYF. Written as DNA, the CDR3 is TGCGCCAGCAGCCAAGTGGGACTTCAAGAGACCCAGTACTTC.